This record covers a single TCR beta chain. Its target is not known. V was clipped by 0 bases and J by 6 bases; unmatched bases: 4. CDR1 and CDR2 (germline): MNHEY, SVGAGI. CDR3 length: 14 residues. These data belong to a study of T-cell memory formation after mild COVID-19. Each CDR3 protein gets one entry after TCRdb re-called the 5' RACE reads with MiXCR. The sample includes 450,000 or so distinct CDR3 sequences, roughly 25% of them seen just once. Overall study results and limits: The CD4+ clones that contracted clustered mainly within CM and EM, and the CD8+ clones concentrated in EMRA.

The chain carries TRBV6-5 and TRBJ2-5, with 7 nucleotides matching TRBD2. This TCR derives from an adult woman who had mild COVID-19 (a few samples of this study predate the infection). Cell type and time point are not known. The sequencing input was PBMCs or a T cell subset sorted from them (not recorded which). The CDR3 DNA follows: TGTGCCAGCAGTTACTCGACTAGCAGGAAGACCCAGTACTTC. This codes for CASSYSTSRKTQYF.